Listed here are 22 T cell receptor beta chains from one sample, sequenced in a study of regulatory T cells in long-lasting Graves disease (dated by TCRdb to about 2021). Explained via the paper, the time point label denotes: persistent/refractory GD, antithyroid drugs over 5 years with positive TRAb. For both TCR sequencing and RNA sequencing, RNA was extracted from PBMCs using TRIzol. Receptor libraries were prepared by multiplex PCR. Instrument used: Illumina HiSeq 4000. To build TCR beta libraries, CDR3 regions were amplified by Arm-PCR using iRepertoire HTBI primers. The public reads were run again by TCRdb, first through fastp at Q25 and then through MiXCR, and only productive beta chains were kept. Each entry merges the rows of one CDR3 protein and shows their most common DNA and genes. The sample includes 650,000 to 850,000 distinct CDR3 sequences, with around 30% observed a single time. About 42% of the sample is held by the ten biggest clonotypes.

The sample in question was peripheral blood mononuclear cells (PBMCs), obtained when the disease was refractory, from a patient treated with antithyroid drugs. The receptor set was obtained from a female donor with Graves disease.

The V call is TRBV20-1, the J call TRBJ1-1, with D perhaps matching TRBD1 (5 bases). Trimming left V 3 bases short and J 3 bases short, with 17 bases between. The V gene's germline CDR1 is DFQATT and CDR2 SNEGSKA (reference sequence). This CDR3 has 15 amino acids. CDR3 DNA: TGCAGTGCTAGCACCGGGGGATGGGGGTACACTGAAGCTTTCTTT. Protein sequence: CSASTGGWGYTEAFF.

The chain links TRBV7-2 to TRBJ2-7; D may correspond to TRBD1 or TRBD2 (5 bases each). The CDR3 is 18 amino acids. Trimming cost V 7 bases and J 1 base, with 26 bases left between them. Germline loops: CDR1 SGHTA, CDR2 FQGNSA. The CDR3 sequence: CASTSRRLRLEGSYEQYF. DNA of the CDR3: TGTGCCAGCACCTCCCGGAGACTACGCCTTGAGGGGTCCTACGAGCAGTACTTC. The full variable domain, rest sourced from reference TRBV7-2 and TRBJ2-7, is GAGVSQSPSNKVTEKGKDVELRCDPISGHTALYWYRQSLGQGLEFLIYFQGNSAPDKSGLPSDRFSAERTGGSVSTLTIQRTQQEDSAVYLCASTSRRLRLEGSYEQYFGPGTRLTVT.

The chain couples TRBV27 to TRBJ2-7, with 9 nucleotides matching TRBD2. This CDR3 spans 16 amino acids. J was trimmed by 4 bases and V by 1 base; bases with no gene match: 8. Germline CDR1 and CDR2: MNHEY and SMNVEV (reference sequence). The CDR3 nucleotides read TGTGCCAGCAGTTTATGGGGGACTAGCTCTGCGTACGAGCAGTACTTC. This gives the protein CASSLWGTSSAYEQYF.

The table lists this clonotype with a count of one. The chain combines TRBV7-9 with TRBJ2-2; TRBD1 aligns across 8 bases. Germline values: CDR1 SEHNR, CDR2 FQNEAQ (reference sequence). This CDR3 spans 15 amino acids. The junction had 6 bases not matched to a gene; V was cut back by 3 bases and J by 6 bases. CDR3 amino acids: CASSLRQGISGELFF. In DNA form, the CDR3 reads TGTGCCAGCAGCTTGAGACAGGGGATCTCCGGGGAGCTGTTTTTT.

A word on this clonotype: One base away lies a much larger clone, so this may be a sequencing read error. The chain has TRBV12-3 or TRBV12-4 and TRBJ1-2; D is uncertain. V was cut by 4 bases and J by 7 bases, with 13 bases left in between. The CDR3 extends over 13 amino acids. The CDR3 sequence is CASSYEGYCGYTF. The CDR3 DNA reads TGTGCCAGCAGTTATGAGGGCTACTGTGGCTACACCTTC.

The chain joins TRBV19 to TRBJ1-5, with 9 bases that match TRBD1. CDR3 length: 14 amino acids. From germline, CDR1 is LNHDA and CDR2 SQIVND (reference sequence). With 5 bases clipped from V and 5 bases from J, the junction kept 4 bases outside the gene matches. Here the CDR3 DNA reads TGTGCCAGTAGTCGGACAGGGGTCCATCAGCCCCAGCATTTT. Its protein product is CASSRTGVHQPQHF. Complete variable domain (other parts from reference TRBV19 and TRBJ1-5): DGGITQSPKYLFRKEGQNVTLSCEQNLNHDAMYWYRQDPGQGLRLIYYSQIVNDFQKGDIAEGYSVSREKKESFPLTVTSAQKNPTAFYLCASSRTGVHQPQHFGDGTRLSIL.

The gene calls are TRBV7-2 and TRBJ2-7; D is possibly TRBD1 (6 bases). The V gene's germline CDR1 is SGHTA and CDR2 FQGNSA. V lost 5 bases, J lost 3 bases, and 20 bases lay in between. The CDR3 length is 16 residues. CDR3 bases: TGTGCCAGCAGCCTAGGGGGTGCAGGGAGAGGCTACGAGCAGTACTTC. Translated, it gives CASSLGGAGRGYEQYF.

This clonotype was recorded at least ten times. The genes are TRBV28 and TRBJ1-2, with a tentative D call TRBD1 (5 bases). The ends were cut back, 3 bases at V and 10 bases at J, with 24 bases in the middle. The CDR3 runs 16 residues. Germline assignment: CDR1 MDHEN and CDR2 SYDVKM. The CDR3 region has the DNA TGTGCCAGCAGTTTGGCTCGGGGGGGTGGAGGGAATAACTACACCTTC. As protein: CASSLARGGGGNNYTF.

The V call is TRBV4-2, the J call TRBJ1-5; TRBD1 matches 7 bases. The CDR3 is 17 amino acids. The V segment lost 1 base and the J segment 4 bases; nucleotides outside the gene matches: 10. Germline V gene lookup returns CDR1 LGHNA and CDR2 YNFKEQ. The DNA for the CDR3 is TGTGCCAGCAGCCAAGCCTCCGCCGGGACAGATAATCAGCCCCAGCATTTT. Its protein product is CASSQASAGTDNQPQHF.

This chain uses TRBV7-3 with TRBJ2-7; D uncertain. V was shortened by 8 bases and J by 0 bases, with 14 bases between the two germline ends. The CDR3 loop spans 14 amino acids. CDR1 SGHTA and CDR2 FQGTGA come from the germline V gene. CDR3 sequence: CASPSLVGSYEQYF. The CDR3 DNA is TGTGCCAGCCCTTCCCTTGTGGGCTCCTACGAGCAGTACTTC.

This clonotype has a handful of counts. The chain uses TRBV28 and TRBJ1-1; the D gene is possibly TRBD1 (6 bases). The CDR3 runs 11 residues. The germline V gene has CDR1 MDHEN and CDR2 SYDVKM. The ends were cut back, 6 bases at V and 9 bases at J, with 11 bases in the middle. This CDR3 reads CASRAQGKAFF. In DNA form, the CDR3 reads TGTGCCAGCAGGGCACAGGGAAAAGCTTTCTTT. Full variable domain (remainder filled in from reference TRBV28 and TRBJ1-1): DVKVTQSSRYLVKRTGEKVFLECVQDMDHENMFWYRQDPGLGLRLIYFSYDVKMKEKGDIPEGYSVSREKKERFSLILESASTNQTSMYLCASRAQGKAFFGQGTRLTVV.

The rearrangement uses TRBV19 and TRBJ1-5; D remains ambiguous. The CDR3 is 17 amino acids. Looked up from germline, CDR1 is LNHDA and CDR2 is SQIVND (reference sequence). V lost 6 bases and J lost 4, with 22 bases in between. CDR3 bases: TGTGCCAGTAGACCTACATCGACCGGAGTCAGGAATCAGCCCCAGCATTTT. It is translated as CASRPTSTGVRNQPQHF.

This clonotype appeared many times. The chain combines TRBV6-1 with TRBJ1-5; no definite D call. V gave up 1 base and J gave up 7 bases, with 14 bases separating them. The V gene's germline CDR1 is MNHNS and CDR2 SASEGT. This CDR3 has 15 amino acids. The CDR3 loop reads CASSEGPVGSQPQHF. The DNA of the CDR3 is TGTGCCAGCAGTGAAGGGCCGGTGGGTTCACAGCCCCAGCATTTT.

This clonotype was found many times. CDR3 residues: CASSVGTNTEAFF. CDR3 in DNA: TGTGCCAGCAGTGTAGGTACAAACACTGAAGCTTTCTTT. The gene calls are TRBV27 and TRBJ1-1, with D unresolved. This CDR3 comprises 13 residues. The V and J ends lost 5 bases and 2 bases respectively, with 9 bases between them. The V gene's germline CDR1 is MNHEY and CDR2 SMNVEV (reference sequence).

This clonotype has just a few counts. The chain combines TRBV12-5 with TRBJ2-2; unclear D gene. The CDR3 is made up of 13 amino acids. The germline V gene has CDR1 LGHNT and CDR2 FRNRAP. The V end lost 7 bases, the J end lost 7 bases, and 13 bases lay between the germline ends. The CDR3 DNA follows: TGTGCTAGTGCCGCCCTGTGGGACGGGGAGCTGTTTTTT. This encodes CASAALWDGELFF.

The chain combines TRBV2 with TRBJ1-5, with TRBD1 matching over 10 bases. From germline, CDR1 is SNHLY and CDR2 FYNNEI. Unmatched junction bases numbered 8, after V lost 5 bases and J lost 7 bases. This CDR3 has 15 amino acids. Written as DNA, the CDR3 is TGTGCCAGCAGTTACGACAGGGGGCGCCGACAGCCCCAGCATTTT. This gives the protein CASSYDRGRRQPQHF.

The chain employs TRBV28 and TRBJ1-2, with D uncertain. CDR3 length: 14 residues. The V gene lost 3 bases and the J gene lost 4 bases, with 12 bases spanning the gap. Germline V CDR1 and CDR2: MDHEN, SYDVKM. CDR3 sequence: CASSLPGLTYGYTF. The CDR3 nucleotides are TGTGCCAGCAGTTTGCCCGGTTTAACCTATGGCTACACCTTC.

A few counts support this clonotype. CDR3 in DNA: TGTGCCAGCAAATTAGGGGGCTTCGCGGAGACCCAGTACTTC. Translating it yields CASKLGGFAETQYF. The chain uses TRBV27 and TRBJ2-5; 7 positions match TRBD1. The CDR3 loop spans 14 amino acids. The V segment lost 7 bases and the J segment 5 bases; nucleotides outside the gene matches: 10. CDR1 and CDR2 (germline): MNHEY, SMNVEV (reference sequence).

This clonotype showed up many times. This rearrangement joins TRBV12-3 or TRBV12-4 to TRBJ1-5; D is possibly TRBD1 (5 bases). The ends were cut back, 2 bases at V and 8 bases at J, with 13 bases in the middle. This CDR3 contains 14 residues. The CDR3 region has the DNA TGTGCCAGCAGTTTAATGCAGGGCTCGAAGCCCCAGCATTTT. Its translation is CASSLMQGSKPQHF.

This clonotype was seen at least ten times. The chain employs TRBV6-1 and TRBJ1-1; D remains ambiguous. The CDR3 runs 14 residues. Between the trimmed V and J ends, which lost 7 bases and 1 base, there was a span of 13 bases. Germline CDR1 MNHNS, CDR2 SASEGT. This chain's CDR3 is CASNGRRGNTEAFF. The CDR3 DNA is TGTGCCAGCAACGGCCGCCGGGGGAACACTGAAGCTTTCTTT.

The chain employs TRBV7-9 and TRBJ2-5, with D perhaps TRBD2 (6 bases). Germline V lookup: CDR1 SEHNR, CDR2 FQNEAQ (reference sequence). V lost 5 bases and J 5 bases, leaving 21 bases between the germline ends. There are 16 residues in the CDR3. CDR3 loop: CASSPSAGTDGETQYF. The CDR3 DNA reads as TGTGCCAGCAGCCCATCGGCGGGAACAGACGGGGAGACCCAGTACTTC.

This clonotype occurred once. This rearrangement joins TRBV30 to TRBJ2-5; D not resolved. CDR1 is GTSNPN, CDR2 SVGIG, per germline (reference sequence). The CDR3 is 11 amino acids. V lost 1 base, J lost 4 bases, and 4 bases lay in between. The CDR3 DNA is TGTGCCTGGAGTGAAAGAGAGACCCAGTACTTC. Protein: CAWSERETQYF.